The subject of this entry is one T cell receptor (beta chain). Its cognate antigen is unknown. This specimen comes from a study of radiation and T cells in renal cell carcinoma. Overall study: Nephrectomy followed 15 Gy stereotactic body radiation by 4 weeks. Study findings and constraints: Top tumor clonotypes rose in blood 2 weeks post-radiation, then contracted.

CDR1 is LNHDA and CDR2 is SQIVND in the germline V gene (reference sequence). V lost 1 base and J lost 6, with 7 bases in between. This CDR3 spans 12 amino acids. The protocol was immunoSEQ multiplex PCR, while the TCRdb copy is restricted to in-frame clones and leaves out a portion. In the table there are about 150,000 clones, roughly 87% of which are singletons. Specified time point: blood 2 weeks post-SBRT. The treatment: 15 Gy SBRT to primary tumor, nephrectomy 4 weeks later. Serial blood draws occurred at baseline and 2 and 4 weeks post-SBRT. Sequenced material: blood, taken from a patient whose treatment included radiotherapy and nephrectomy. The clonotype comes from a woman aged 45 to 65 with renal cell carcinoma. V gene TRBV19 combines with J gene TRBJ2-7; D is unclear. The CDR3: CASSIGKGEQYF. CDR3 bases: TGTGCCAGTAGTATAGGGAAGGGCGAGCAGTACTTC.